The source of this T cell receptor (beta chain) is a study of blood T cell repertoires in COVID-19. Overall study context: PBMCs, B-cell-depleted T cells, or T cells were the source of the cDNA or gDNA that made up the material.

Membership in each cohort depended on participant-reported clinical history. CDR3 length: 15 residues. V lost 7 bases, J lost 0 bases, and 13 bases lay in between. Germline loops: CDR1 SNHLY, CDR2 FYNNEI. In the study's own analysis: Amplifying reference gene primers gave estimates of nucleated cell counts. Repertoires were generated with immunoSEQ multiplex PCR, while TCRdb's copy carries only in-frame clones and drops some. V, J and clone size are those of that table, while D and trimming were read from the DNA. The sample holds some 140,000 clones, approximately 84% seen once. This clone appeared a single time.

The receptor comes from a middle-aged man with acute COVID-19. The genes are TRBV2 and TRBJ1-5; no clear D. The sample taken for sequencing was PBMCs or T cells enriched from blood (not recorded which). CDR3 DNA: TGTGCCAGCACCCTGGAGGAGAGTAGCAATCAGCCCCAGCATTTT. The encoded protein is CASTLEESSNQPQHF.